The TCR beta chain under discussion was sequenced for a study of cytomegalovirus exposure and HLA in healthy donors. Study details: Genetic ancestry analysis placed around 76% of the 350 to 500 donors that were genotyped in the Caucasian-associated cluster. General observations from the study: Specificity of a few CMV-associated chains for CMV antigens was verified in vitro. Beyond CMV serostatus, there was no information to go on about immune exposure.

Though probably carrying unrecorded immune exposures, donors were nominally healthy at sampling. PCR used 60 Vbeta primers and 13 Jbeta primers. TCRdb keeps only in-frame clones here, not all; method: immunoSEQ multiplex PCR. The sample includes 150,000 to 200,000 clones, roughly 77% of them seen just once. The CDR3 runs 15 residues. The germline V gene encodes CDR1 MDHEN and CDR2 SYDVKM. Trimming pared 4 bases from V and 0 bases from J, leaving 12 bases between. This clone came up a few times. Its antigen remains unknown. This clonotype was obtained from a man in his late teens or twenties in good health and CMV-seropositive. The chain has TRBV28 and TRBJ1-1; tentative D call: TRBD1 (5 bases). The sample comprised PBMCs. DNA of the CDR3: TGTGCCAGCAGTTCCGGGGGACTTATGAACACTGAAGCTTTCTTT. As protein: CASSSGGLMNTEAFF. Full variable domain (outside the CDR3, taken from reference TRBV28 and TRBJ1-1): DVKVTQSSRYLVKRTGEKVFLECVQDMDHENMFWYRQDPGLGLRLIYFSYDVKMKEKGDIPEGYSVSREKKERFSLILESASTNQTSMYLCASSSGGLMNTEAFFGQGTRLTVV.